This T cell receptor beta chain is drawn from a study of shared clonotypes between healthy human individuals. Original data processing: ImmunoSEQ yielded junction-only sequences lacking quality scores, so filtering differed. Generated by immunoSEQ multiplex PCR, the TCRdb table keeps only in-frame clones and is missing some. V and J calls and clone size are those listed in that table; D and trimming were worked out from the DNA. This sample carries under 1 million clones, 92% of them seen once, and the ten largest clones take approximately 25%. V was cut by 0 bases and J by 7 bases, with 7 bases left in between. There are 13 residues in the CDR3. The V gene's germline CDR1 is SEHNR and CDR2 FQNEAQ (reference sequence). Naive CD8 cells were CD45RO-negative, positively selected for CCR7, excluding terminally differentiated effector memory CD45RA+ cells.

Sequencing was carried out using naive CD8+ T cells sorted from blood. This clonotype was obtained from a man aged 25-40 years in good health. The chain couples TRBV7-9 to TRBJ2-4, with a possible D match to TRBD1 (5 bases). CDR3 region: CASSLAQENIQYF. The CDR3 nucleotides are TGTGCCAGCAGCTTAGCACAGGAGAACATTCAGTACTTC.